This T cell receptor (beta chain) derives from a study of OX40 agonist ivuxolimab in advanced cancers. On the study more broadly: Partial responses were seen in three patients, one with hepatocellular carcinoma and two with cutaneous melanoma.

The V end lost 5 bases, the J end lost 11 bases, and 24 bases lay between the germline ends. The CDR3 has 15 residues. Germline assignment: CDR1 LGHNT and CDR2 FRNRAP. Using immunoSEQ multiplex PCR, the repertoire was profiled, and TCRdb retains in-frame clones only, with some absent. The profile shows about 50,000 clones, just under 85% of them singletons. The source material was CD4+ or CD8+ T cells sorted from blood, sampled in a trial of the OX40 agonist ivuxolimab. The genes are TRBV12-5 and TRBJ1-1; no clear D. The TCR sequence derives from an adult with an advanced solid tumor such as melanoma, head and neck, liver or kidney cancer. CDR3 DNA sequence: TGTGCTAGTGGTCTCATCTCTGCTGTCGCGGAGGTTGCTTTCTTT. It specifies CASGLISAVAEVAFF.